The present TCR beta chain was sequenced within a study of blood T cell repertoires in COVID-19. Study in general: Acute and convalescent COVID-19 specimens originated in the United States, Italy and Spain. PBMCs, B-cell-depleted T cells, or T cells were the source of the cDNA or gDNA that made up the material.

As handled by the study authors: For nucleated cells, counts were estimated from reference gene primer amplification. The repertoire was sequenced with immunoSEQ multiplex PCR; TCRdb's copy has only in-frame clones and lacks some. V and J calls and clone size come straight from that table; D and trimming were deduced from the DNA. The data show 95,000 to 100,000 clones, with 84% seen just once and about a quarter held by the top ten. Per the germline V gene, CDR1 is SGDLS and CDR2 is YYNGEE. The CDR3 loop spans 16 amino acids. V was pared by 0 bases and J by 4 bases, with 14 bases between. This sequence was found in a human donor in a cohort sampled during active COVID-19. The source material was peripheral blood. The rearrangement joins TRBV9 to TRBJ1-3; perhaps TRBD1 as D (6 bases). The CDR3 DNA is TGTGCCAGCAGCGTAGGAGGGGGAGGGAAGGGAAACACCATATATTTT. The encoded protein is CASSVGGGGKGNTIYF.